A single sample gave rise to the 16 T cell receptor beta chains below, sequenced in a study of shared clonotypes between healthy human individuals (TCRdb year 2020). Library preparation used the immunoSEQ multiplex PCR assay. Not all clones reach the TCRdb copy of this immuneACCESS table, which keeps in-frame sequences only. Checked studies attribute under half of the gap to unresolved V genes and leave the rest unexplained. In this sample the table shows approximately 720,000 clones, around 72% of which occur a single time. Under 2% of the sample comes from the top ten. The sequenced sample was memory CD4+ T cells sorted from blood. Per the publication, the cell subset or site label means: CD45RA-negative fraction. The receptors were gathered from a woman in her 30s in good health.

This chain joins TRBV4-1 and TRBJ2-7, with TRBD1 matching over 8 bases. Germline CDR1 reads MGHRA; CDR2 reads YSYEKL. CDR3 length: 15 amino acids. The J segment lost 4 bases and the V segment lost 3 bases, leaving 8 bases of the junction unmatched. As DNA, the CDR3 is TGCGCCAGCAGCCATCAGGGGGCGCAAGGGTACGAGCAGTACTTC. This sequence encodes CASSHQGAQGYEQYF.

The J gene is TRBJ2-3, the V gene TRBV5-6; tentatively, D is TRBD2 (6 bases). The germline CDR1 and CDR2 sequences are SGHDT and YYEEEE. V lost 2 bases, J lost 3 bases, and 10 bases lay in between. This CDR3 contains 14 residues. CDR3 nucleotides: TGTGCCAGCAGCTTTTCGAGCGGGACAGATACGCAGTATTTT. Residues: CASSFSSGTDTQYF.

The chain employs TRBV29-1 and TRBJ2-5; TRBD2 is a possible D gene (6 bases). The V gene's germline CDR1 is SQVTM and CDR2 ANQGSEA. CDR3 length: 13 residues. Trimming cost V 6 bases and J 5 bases, with 16 bases left between them. CDR3 in DNA: TGCAGCGTCCTGCAACAGGCGGGGGAGACCCAGTACTTC. The encoded protein is CSVLQQAGETQYF.

For this clone: Within the sample, other DNA sequences also encode this same CDR3. V and J are TRBV5-4 and TRBJ1-2; 11 nucleotides line up with TRBD1. V gave up 4 bases and J gave up 3 bases; unmatched junction bases: 5. Germline V CDR1 and CDR2: SGHNT, YYREEE (reference sequence). CDR3 size: 15 residues. The CDR3 protein is CASSGRDRGDYGYTF. The CDR3 region has the DNA TGTGCCAGCAGCGGCCGGGACAGGGGGGACTATGGCTACACCTTC.

This chain uses TRBV14 with TRBJ2-2; a possible D gene is TRBD2 (5 bases). The ends were cut back, 1 base at V and 2 bases at J, with 5 bases in the middle. The CDR3 totals 14 residues. From germline, CDR1 is SGHDN and CDR2 FVKESK. In DNA form, the CDR3 reads TGTGCCAGCAGCCAAGGGACTAACACCGGGGAGCTGTTTTTT. Protein product: CASSQGTNTGELFF. Full variable domain (remainder filled in from reference TRBV14 and TRBJ2-2): EAGVTQFPSHSVIEKGQTVTLRCDPISGHDNLYWYRRVMGKEIKFLLHFVKESKQDESGMPNNRFLAERTGGTYSTLKVQPAELEDSGVYFCASSQGTNTGELFFGEGSRLTVL.

The chain employs TRBV4-1 and TRBJ2-7; the D is unclear. Germline lookup yields CDR1 MGHRA and CDR2 YSYEKL. V was clipped by 2 bases and J by 7 bases, with 12 bases between them. This CDR3 has 13 residues. CDR3 coding DNA: TGCGCCAGCAGCCAACAAGACCTCGCTGAGCAGTACTTC. Translating it yields CASSQQDLAEQYF.

The chain recombines TRBV19 with TRBJ2-1, with 8 nucleotides matching TRBD2. CDR1 is LNHDA and CDR2 is SQIVND in the germline V gene (reference sequence). V trimming: 2 bases; J trimming: 8 bases; junction bases outside the gene matches: 5. The CDR3 is 14 amino acids. The CDR3 spells CASSISGSGDEQFF. The CDR3, as DNA: TGTGCCAGTAGTATAAGCGGGAGTGGTGATGAGCAGTTCTTC.

This chain links TRBV6-6 with TRBJ1-5; 8 positions agree with TRBD1. The length of the CDR3 is 13 residues. The V segment lost 5 bases and the J segment 6 bases; nucleotides outside the gene matches: 3. Germline lookup yields CDR1 MNHNY and CDR2 SVGAGI (reference sequence). The CDR3 loop reads CASSNQGAQPQHF. Written as DNA, the CDR3 is TGTGCCAGCAGTAATCAGGGGGCTCAGCCCCAGCATTTT.

The CDR3, as DNA: TGTGCCAGCAGCCTCGGGACTAGCGGGAGAAATGAGCAGTTCTTC. This translates into CASSLGTSGRNEQFF. The J gene is TRBJ2-1, the V gene TRBV5-4; 14 bases match TRBD2. The CDR3 extends over 15 amino acids. V gave up 4 bases and J gave up 7 bases; unmatched junction bases: 4. CDR1 and CDR2 (germline): SGHNT, YYREEE (reference sequence).

The genes are TRBV28 and TRBJ1-3; D gene unclear. Trimming removed 3 bases from V and 7 bases from J, with 7 bases in between. The CDR3 runs 12 residues. Germline V CDR1 and CDR2: MDHEN, SYDVKM. CDR3 sequence: CASSFLGNTIYF. DNA of the CDR3: TGTGCCAGCAGTTTTCTCGGGAACACCATATATTTT.

The rearrangement uses TRBV27 and TRBJ2-7; TRBD2 is a possible D gene (6 bases). CDR1 is MNHEY and CDR2 is SMNVEV in the germline V gene (reference sequence). The CDR3 spans 13 residues. V was pared by 1 base and J by 3 bases, with 7 bases between. CDR3 residues: CASSLYGGYEQYF. CDR3 DNA: TGTGCCAGCAGTTTATACGGGGGCTACGAGCAGTACTTC.

Points on this clone: One base away lies a much larger clone, so this may be a sequencing read error. This chain uses TRBV11-1 with TRBJ1-1; 7 bases agree with TRBD1. The CDR3 extends over 13 amino acids. The germline V gene has CDR1 SGHAT and CDR2 FQDESV (reference sequence). J lost 0 bases, V lost 8 bases, and 3 bases had no gene match. This chain's CDR3 is CASGGQMNTEAFF. The CDR3 region has the DNA TGTGCCAGCGGGGGACAGATGAACACTGAAGCTTTCTTT. The complete variable domain, with remaining parts taken from reference TRBV11-1 and TRBJ1-1, reads EAEVAQSPRYKITEKSQAVAFWCDPISGHATLYWYRQILGQGPELLVQFQDESVVDDSQLPKDRFSAERLKGVDSTLKIQPAELGDSAMYLCASGGQMNTEAFFGQGTRLTVV.

The gene calls are TRBV7-3 and TRBJ2-7; unclear D gene. There are 13 residues in the CDR3. V was pared by 5 bases and J by 5 bases, with 13 bases between. The germline gives CDR1 SGHTA, CDR2 FQGTGA. This CDR3 reads CASSIYGGNEQYF. DNA for the CDR3: TGTGCCAGCAGCATTTACGGTGGGAACGAGCAGTACTTC.

The chain couples TRBV5-8 to TRBJ2-3; 10 bases map to TRBD2. Trimming removed 0 bases from V and 6 bases from J; junction bases left unmatched: 10. CDR3 length: 17 residues. Germline CDR1 reads SGHTS; CDR2 reads YDEGEE. CDR3 nucleotide sequence: TGTGCCAGCAGCTTGGCCGTACTAGCGGGGAATGTTGATACGCAGTATTTT. Translated: CASSLAVLAGNVDTQYF.

This clone appeared a few times. This specimen includes other DNA sequences encoding the same CDR3. This chain links TRBV5-1 with TRBJ1-2; D is ambiguous. This CDR3 spans 14 amino acids. The germline gives CDR1 SGHRS, CDR2 YFSETQ. V was cut by 4 bases and J by 4 bases, with 14 bases left in between. This CDR3 reads CASSLEGSLYGYTF. CDR3 DNA sequence: TGCGCCAGCAGCCTGGAAGGCAGCCTCTATGGCTACACCTTC.

The chain joins TRBV5-4 to TRBJ2-5; D call uncertain. V lost 0 bases, J lost 3 bases, and 9 bases lay in between. The CDR3 is 14 residues long. Looked up from germline, CDR1 is SGHNT and CDR2 is YYREEE (reference sequence). The CDR3 bases are TGTGCCAGCAGCTTGGAGACAAGGAAAGAGACCCAGTACTTC. This gives the protein CASSLETRKETQYF.